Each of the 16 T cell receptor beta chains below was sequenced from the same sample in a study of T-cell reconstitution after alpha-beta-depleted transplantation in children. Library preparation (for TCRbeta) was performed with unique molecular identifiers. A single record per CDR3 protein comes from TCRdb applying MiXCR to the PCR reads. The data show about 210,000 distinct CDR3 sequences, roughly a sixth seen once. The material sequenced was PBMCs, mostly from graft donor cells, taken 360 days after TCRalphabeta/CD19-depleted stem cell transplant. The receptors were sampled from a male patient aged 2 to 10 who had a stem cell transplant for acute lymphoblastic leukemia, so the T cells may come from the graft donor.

CDR3 amino acids: CASIGDGRTYNEQFF. The DNA for the CDR3 is TGTGCCAGCATCGGGGACGGGAGGACCTACAATGAGCAGTTCTTC. This sequence joins TRBV2 and TRBJ2-1, with 7 bases identical to TRBD2. This CDR3 contains 15 residues. Unmatched junction bases numbered 8, after V lost 7 bases and J lost 2 bases. Per germline, CDR1 SNHLY and CDR2 FYNNEI.

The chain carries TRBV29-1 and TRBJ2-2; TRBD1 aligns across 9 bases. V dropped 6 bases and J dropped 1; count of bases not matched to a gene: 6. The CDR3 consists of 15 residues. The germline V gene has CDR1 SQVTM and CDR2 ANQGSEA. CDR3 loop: CSVPRDRENTGELFF. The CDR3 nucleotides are TGCAGCGTACCCAGGGACAGGGAGAACACCGGGGAGCTGTTTTTT.

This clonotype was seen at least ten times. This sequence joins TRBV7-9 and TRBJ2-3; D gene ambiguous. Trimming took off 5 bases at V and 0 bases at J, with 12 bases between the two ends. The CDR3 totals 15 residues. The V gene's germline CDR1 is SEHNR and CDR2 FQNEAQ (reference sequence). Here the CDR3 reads CASSRGYASTDTQYF. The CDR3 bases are TGTGCCAGCAGCCGAGGATACGCTAGCACAGATACGCAGTATTTT.

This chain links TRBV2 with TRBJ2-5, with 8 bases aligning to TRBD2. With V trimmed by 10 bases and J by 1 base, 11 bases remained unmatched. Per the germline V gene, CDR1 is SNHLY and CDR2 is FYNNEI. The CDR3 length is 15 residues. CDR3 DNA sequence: TGTGCCATCCTCTATGCGGGGGGTGTCCAAGAGACCCAGTACTTC. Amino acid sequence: CAILYAGGVQETQYF.

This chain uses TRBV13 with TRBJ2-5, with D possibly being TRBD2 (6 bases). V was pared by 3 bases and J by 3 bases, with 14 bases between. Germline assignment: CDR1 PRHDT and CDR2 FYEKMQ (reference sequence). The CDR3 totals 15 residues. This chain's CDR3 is CASSFGGAGEETQYF. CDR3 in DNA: TGTGCCAGCAGCTTCGGAGGGGCCGGGGAAGAGACCCAGTACTTC.

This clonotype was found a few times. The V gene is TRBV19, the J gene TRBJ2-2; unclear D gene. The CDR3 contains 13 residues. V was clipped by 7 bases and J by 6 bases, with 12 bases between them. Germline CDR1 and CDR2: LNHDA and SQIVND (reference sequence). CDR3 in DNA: TGTGCCAGTACCGGAAACAGTGCCGGGGAGCTGTTTTTT. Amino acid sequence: CASTGNSAGELFF.

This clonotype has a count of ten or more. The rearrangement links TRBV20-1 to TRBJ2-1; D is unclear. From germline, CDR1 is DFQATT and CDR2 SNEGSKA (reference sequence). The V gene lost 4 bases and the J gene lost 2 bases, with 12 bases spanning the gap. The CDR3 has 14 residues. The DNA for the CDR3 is TGCAGTGCTATGCGCCAGCCTCCCTACAATGAGCAGTTCTTC. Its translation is CSAMRQPPYNEQFF.

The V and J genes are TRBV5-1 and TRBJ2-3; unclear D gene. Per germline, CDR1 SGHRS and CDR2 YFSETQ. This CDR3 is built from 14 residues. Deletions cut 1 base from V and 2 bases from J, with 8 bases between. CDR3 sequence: CASSLSVFTDTQYF. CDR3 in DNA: TGCGCCAGCAGCTTGTCCGTCTTCACAGATACGCAGTATTTT. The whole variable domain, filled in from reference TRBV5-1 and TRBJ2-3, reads KAGVTQTPRYLIKTRGQQVTLSCSPISGHRSVSWYQQTPGQGLQFLFEYFSETQRNKGNFPGRFSGRQFSNSRSEMNVSTLELGDSALYLCASSLSVFTDTQYFGPGTRLTVL.

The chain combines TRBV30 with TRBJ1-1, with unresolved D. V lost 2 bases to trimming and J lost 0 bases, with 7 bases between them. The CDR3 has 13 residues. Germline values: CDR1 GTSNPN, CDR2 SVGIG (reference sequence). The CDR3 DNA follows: TGTGCCTGGAGTAGACTGATGAACACTGAAGCTTTCTTT. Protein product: CAWSRLMNTEAFF.

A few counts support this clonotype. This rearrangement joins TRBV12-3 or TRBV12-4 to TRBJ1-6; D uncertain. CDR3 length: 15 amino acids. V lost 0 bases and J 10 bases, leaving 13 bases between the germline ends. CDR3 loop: CASSLAGPQHSPLHF. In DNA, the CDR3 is TGTGCCAGCAGTTTAGCCGGCCCCCAGCACTCACCCCTCCACTTT.

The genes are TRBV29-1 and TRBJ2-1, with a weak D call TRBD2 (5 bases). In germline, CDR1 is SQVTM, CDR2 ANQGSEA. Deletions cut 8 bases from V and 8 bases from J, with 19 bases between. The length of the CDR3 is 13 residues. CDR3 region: CSPYRRTRDEQFF. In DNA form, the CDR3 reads TGCAGCCCATATAGAAGGACGAGGGATGAGCAGTTCTTC.

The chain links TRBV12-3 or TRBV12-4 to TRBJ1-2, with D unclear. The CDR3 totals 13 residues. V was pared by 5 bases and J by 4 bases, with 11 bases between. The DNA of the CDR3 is TGTGCCAGCAGTGCGGGAAGAAGCTATGGCTACACCTTC. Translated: CASSAGRSYGYTF.

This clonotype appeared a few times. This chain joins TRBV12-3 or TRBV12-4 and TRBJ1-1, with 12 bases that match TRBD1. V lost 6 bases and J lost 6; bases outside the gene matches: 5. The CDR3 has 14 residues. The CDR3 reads CASRPGQGASEAFF. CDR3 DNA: TGTGCCAGCAGGCCGGGACAGGGGGCATCTGAAGCTTTCTTT.

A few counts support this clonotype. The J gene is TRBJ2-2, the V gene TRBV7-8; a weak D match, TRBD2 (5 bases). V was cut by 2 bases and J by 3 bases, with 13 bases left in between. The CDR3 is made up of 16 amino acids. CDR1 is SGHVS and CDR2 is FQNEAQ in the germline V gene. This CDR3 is CASSLIPSFHTGELFF. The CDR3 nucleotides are TGTGCCAGCAGCTTAATACCTAGCTTTCACACCGGGGAGCTGTTTTTT.

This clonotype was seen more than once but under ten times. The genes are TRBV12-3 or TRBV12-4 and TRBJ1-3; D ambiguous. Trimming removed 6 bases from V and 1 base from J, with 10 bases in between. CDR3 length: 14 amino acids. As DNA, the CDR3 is TGTGCCAGCAGCCCCCAGAAGTCTGGAAACACCATATATTTT. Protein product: CASSPQKSGNTIYF.

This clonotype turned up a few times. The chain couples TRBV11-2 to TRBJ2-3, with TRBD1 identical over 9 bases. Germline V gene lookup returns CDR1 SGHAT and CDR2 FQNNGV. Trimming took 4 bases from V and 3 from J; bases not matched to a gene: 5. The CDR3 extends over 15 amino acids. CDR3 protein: CASSSGQGKTDTQYF. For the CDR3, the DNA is TGTGCCAGCAGCTCGGGACAGGGTAAAACAGATACGCAGTATTTT.